This entry concerns a single T cell receptor (beta chain). Many counts were recorded for this clonotype. No antigen is known for it. Per-base qualities were not stored, and no clone one base away is much larger. Bone marrow was sampled from every patient at the time of active disease. Ficoll-Hypaque density gradient centrifugation was used to isolate bone marrow mononuclear cells. Myeloma plasma cells were removed and CD138-negative cells were collected by negative selection after labeling with CD138 magnetic microbeads on a MACS separator. Purity of the isolated cells was checked by flow cytometry on an Attune NxT using CD138 antibodies. TRIzol reagent was used to extract total RNA, and a NanoDrop spectrophotometer was used to quantify the extracted RNA. For each patient, paired RNA-seq and IR-seq were run on the CD138-negative bone marrow sample from that patient. TCR libraries were built from about 400 ng RNA with the Immunoverse kit, using molecular barcoded adaptors covering alpha/delta and beta/gamma chains. TCR library preparation used the same RNA that went into transcriptome sequencing. TCR libraries were sequenced on an Illumina HiSeq 4000 with 2 x 150 cycles. The published analysis was carried out like this. Using MiXCR, which included quality filtering and error correction, TCR reads were aligned to human V, D, J and C references and then assembled into CDR3 clonotypes. The tcR package in R was used for analysis of clonotype counts and gene usage diversity. Raw mapping reads were checked after the RNA-seq reads had been mapped by STAR aligner version 2.5.3a onto the human GRCh37 genome. To test how sequencing depth affected the clonotypes detected, IR-seq fastq files were randomly downsampled with Seqtk 1.3. TCRdb trimmed the raw reads at Q25, called clones with MiXCR and kept productive beta chains. A single entry per CDR3 protein holds the most common genes and DNA from its merged rows. What appears here as the V and J calls and clone size reflects TCRdb's work, not the paper's. For this sample the table gives more than 100,000 distinct CDR3 sequences, of which around 13% were detected only once. The top ten hold approximately 8% of the sample.

The entry originates in a study of read filtering for tumor transcriptome and immune sequencing (dated by TCRdb to the early 2020s). Regarding the research as a whole: The cohort was composed of approximately 17 male and roughly 13 female patients, with a mean age of roughly 70 years and an age range of roughly 47 to 80. By revised international staging, eight or nine patients were R-ISS I, under 20 were R-ISS II and more than five were R-ISS III. After DNase treatment, whole-transcriptome libraries were prepared with the TruSeq RNA Access Library Prep Kit. Per sample, about 4.05 to 10.27 million TCR-region mapped reads were obtained with IR-seq, compared with only about 80 to 1,400 with RNA-seq. Using the same bone marrow samples, the study ran both targeted immune repertoire sequencing and bulk whole-transcriptome sequencing and then compared the TCR repertoires from each method. A main aim was a read-filtering strategy for immune repertoire data, specifically whether clonotypes supported by a single read should be removed. The research as a whole found: The correlation between IR-seq and RNA-seq shared clonotype proportions rose when single-read clonotypes were removed. Compared with RNA-seq, IR-seq captured clonotypes at much greater depth and more reliably, and a smaller IR-seq throughput was enough to identify most of the shared clonotypes. Single-read clonotypes made up 80% to 85% of clonotypes but only around 4% of total reads in IR-seq, compared with around 71% of clonotypes and 35% to 45% of reads in RNA-seq. The sorted CD138-negative fraction was a mixed bone marrow immune population, not purified T cells.

V has 6 bases trimmed and J has 1 base trimmed; junction bases matching no gene number 2. From the cysteine up to the phenylalanine, the CDR3 has a length of 13 residues. Here the CDR3 DNA is all that survives: 39 bases in frame from base 1. The sequence is built from TRBV12-3 or TRBV12-4 and TRBJ2-5; the central 7 bases match TRBD1. This clonotype was sampled from a donor at least 40 years old with multiple myeloma. The sequenced sample consisted of a population of CD138-negative cells sorted from bone marrow. Explained via the paper, the cell subset or site label denotes: bone marrow mononuclear cells depleted of CD138+ plasma/myeloma cells by negative magnetic selection. In nucleotides, the sequence is TGTGCCAGCAGCCGGGACAGCCAAGAGACCCAGTACTTC. Translated, this is CASSRDSQETQYF.